The 12 T cell receptor beta chains presented below share a single source sample, sequenced in a study of patients and donors after allogeneic stem cell transplantation. MiXCR, applied by TCRdb to the RT-PCR reads, yields one record per CDR3 protein. The sample lists roughly 960,000 distinct CDR3 sequences, approximately 18% occurring once. The source material was blood, either unsorted or a sorted T cell fraction (not recorded which). The receptors here all came from a human donor who was either an allogeneic HSCT recipient or a stem cell or donor lymphocyte infusion donor (not recorded which). It is not recorded whose cells these are; they may come from a transplant donor.

The chain combines TRBV10-3 with TRBJ2-7, with D unclear. V shed 3 bases and J shed 3 bases, with 9 bases lying between them. Germline V gene lookup returns CDR1 ENHRY and CDR2 SYGVKD. The CDR3 extends over 13 amino acids. CDR3 residues: CAISDITVYEQYF. The CDR3 DNA follows: TGTGCCATCAGTGATATAACAGTCTACGAGCAGTACTTC.

This clonotype was picked up a small number of times. This chain uses TRBV7-2 with TRBJ2-3, with TRBD2 matching over 11 bases. V was pared by 3 bases and J by 0 bases, with 5 bases of the junction left unmatched. The CDR3 consists of 17 residues. Germline CDR1 reads SGHTA; CDR2 reads FQGNSA. The CDR3 bases are TGTGCCAGCAGCTTGGGGGCTAGCGGGGGGAGCACAGATACGCAGTATTTT. It yields the protein CASSLGASGGSTDTQYF.

A few counts support this clonotype. This chain uses TRBV27 with TRBJ1-1, with 7 bases fitting TRBD1. V lost 3 bases to trimming and J lost 0 bases; unmatched junction nucleotides: 7. The CDR3 extends over 16 amino acids. Germline CDR1 MNHEY, CDR2 SMNVEV (reference sequence). Written as DNA, the CDR3 is TGTGCCAGCAGTTTCCTGGGACAGAAACTGAACACTGAAGCTTTCTTT. Protein sequence: CASSFLGQKLNTEAFF.

V gene TRBV2 combines with J gene TRBJ2-3; D is ambiguous. V gave up 4 bases and J gave up 6 bases, with 8 bases separating them. The CDR3 spans 12 residues. Germline V gene sequence: CDR1 SNHLY, CDR2 FYNNEI. The CDR3 DNA reads TGTGCCAGCAGTGGGGAATCCGATACGCAGTATTTT. Translation: CASSGESDTQYF.

This clonotype was seen only a few times. The gene calls are TRBV29-1 and TRBJ2-1; 10 bases are shared with TRBD2. Looked up from germline, CDR1 is SQVTM and CDR2 is ANQGSEA. J was trimmed by 4 bases and V by 7 bases; bases with no gene match: 10. CDR3 length equals 15 residues. CDR3 sequence reads: CSARGAGGLYNEQFF. CDR3 nucleotide sequence: TGCAGCGCCAGGGGAGCGGGAGGGCTTTACAATGAGCAGTTCTTC.

This clonotype was detected only once. V usage is TRBV4-3 and J usage is TRBJ1-2, with no clear D. The CDR3 spans 14 residues. Germline V CDR1 and CDR2: LGHNA, YSLEER. The V end lost 1 base, the J end lost 1 base, and 7 bases lay between the germline ends. The DNA for the CDR3 is TGCGCCAGCAGCCAAGGCGGGCTTAACTATGGCTACACCTTC. Translating it yields CASSQGGLNYGYTF.

The chain couples TRBV3-1 to TRBJ1-4; possible D gene TRBD1, 5 bases. V lost 5 bases, J lost 8 bases, and 18 bases lay in between. The CDR3 has 15 residues. Germline values: CDR1 LGHDT, CDR2 YNNKEL (reference sequence). The CDR3 protein is CASSERGPGTEKLFF. As DNA, the CDR3 is TGTGCCAGCAGCGAACGAGGGCCAGGGACCGAAAAACTGTTTTTT.

This clonotype has a handful of counts. The chain is built from TRBV4-1 and TRBJ2-3; no clear D. V lost 0 bases and J lost 2, with 12 bases in between. Germline V gene sequence: CDR1 MGHRA, CDR2 YSYEKL. The CDR3 runs to 16 residues. The DNA of the CDR3 is TGCGCCAGCAGCCAAGATATAGGGCAGGTCACAGATACGCAGTATTTT. Protein product: CASSQDIGQVTDTQYF.

This clonotype was counted a few times. The chain employs TRBV7-9 and TRBJ2-7; no clear D gene. Germline CDR1 and CDR2: SEHNR and FQNEAQ (reference sequence). There are 14 residues in the CDR3. V lost 5 bases, J lost 1 base, and 12 bases lay in between. The CDR3 loop is CASSATTQSYEQYF. CDR3 nucleotides: TGTGCCAGCAGCGCCACGACACAGTCCTACGAGCAGTACTTC.

The chain has TRBV10-3 and TRBJ2-3, with TRBD2 matching over 12 bases. CDR1 and CDR2 (germline): ENHRY, SYGVKD. The CDR3 is 16 residues long. J gave up 4 bases and V 4 bases, and 6 bases lay outside the gene matches. CDR3 residues: CAISGLAGGQADTQYF. The DNA for the CDR3 is TGTGCCATCAGTGGGCTAGCGGGGGGGCAGGCAGATACGCAGTATTTT.

The V and J genes are TRBV27 and TRBJ2-6, with 11 bases lining up with TRBD1. CDR3 length equals 17 residues. In germline, CDR1 is MNHEY, CDR2 SMNVEV (reference sequence). Trimming at V came to 4 bases and at J to 0 bases, leaving 2 bases not matched to a gene. CDR3 amino acids: CASSSGTGGSGANVLTF. CDR3 in DNA: TGTGCCAGCAGTTCCGGGACAGGGGGCTCTGGGGCCAACGTCCTGACTTTC.

This clonotype was counted many times. The V call is TRBV24-1, the J call TRBJ2-1, with 9 bases aligning to TRBD2. The J segment lost 1 base and the V segment lost 1 base, leaving 4 bases of the junction unmatched. CDR1 and CDR2 from the germline V gene are KGHDR and SFDVKD. The CDR3 totals 17 residues. The chain's CDR3 is CATSDFGREGSYNEQFF. In DNA form, the CDR3 reads TGTGCCACCAGTGATTTTGGGCGGGAGGGTTCCTACAATGAGCAGTTCTTC.